A selection of T cell receptor beta chains follows, all from one sample in a study of T-cell memory formation after mild COVID-19. TCRdb ran MiXCR on the 5' RACE reads and lists one entry per CDR3 protein. The sample includes roughly 300,000 distinct CDR3 sequences, around 15% seen only once; the top ten take approximately 25%. Sequencing used PBMCs or a T cell subset sorted from them (not recorded which). The receptors come from a man younger than 30 who had mild COVID-19 (a few samples of this study predate the infection). Cell type and time point are not known. Each CDR3 is given with its conserved first and last residue. The D gene is left open where the match is weak. Not all rows give a size; the values are once, few, many and, for expanded clones, a class.

clone_size,j_call,d_call,v_call,cdr3_length,cdr3_aa,cdr3_nt
.,TRBJ2-1,TRBD2,TRBV6-2/TRBV6-3,12,CASSYRGSQGFF,TGTGCCAGCAGTTACCGCGGGAGCCAAGGGTTCTTC
.,TRBJ2-2,TRBD1,TRBV20-1,14,CSAYRGMNTGELFF,TGCAGTGCTTACAGGGGGATGAACACCGGGGAGCTGTTTTTT
many,TRBJ2-7,TRBD1,TRBV29-1,14,CSVGRGQGSYEQYF,TGCAGCGTTGGTAGGGGACAGGGGTCCTACGAGCAGTACTTC
.,TRBJ1-5,.,TRBV7-8,12,CASSKDDQPQHF,TGTGCCAGCAGTAAGGACGATCAGCCCCAGCATTTT
.,TRBJ2-5,.,TRBV6-6,14,CASRAMVIQETQYF,TGTGCCAGCAGGGCTATGGTTATCCAAGAGACCCAGTACTTC
.,TRBJ1-1,TRBD1,TRBV4-3,14,CASSQELRDRAAFF,TGCGCCAGCAGCCAAGAATTACGTGACAGGGCAGCTTTCTTT
.,TRBJ1-1,.,TRBV4-1,15,CASSQGRGTPGDAFF,TGCGCCAGCAGCCAGGGCAGGGGTACGCCCGGGGATGCTTTCTTT
many,TRBJ2-5,TRBD2,TRBV6-5,14,CASSQIAGKKTQYF,TGTGCCAGCAGTCAGATAGCGGGAAAAAAGACCCAGTACTTC
.,TRBJ1-1,.,TRBV27,11,CASSSWRKAFF,TGTGCCAGCAGTTCGTGGAGGAAAGCTTTCTTT
.,TRBJ2-3,TRBD2,TRBV5-1,17,CASSSTPTSGERDTQYF,TGCGCCAGCAGCTCTACACCTACTAGCGGGGAAAGAGATACGCAGTATTTT
.,TRBJ1-1,.,TRBV5-4,15,CASSRVGGANTEAFF,TGTGCCAGCAGCCGCGTCGGGGGAGCGAACACTGAAGCTTTCTTT
few,TRBJ2-5,.,TRBV29-1,15,CSVGSGLAWTETQYF,TGCAGCGTTGGCTCGGGGTTAGCTTGGACAGAGACCCAGTACTTC
few,TRBJ2-1,.,TRBV15,13,CATSSWGADEQFF,TGTGCCACCAGCAGCTGGGGGGCAGATGAGCAGTTCTTC
.,TRBJ1-1,TRBD1,TRBV27,13,CASSLNRDRVAFF,TGTGCCAGCAGTTTAAACCGGGACAGGGTTGCTTTCTTT
.,TRBJ1-1,.,TRBV7-2,13,CASSFTGFAEAFF,TGTGCCAGCAGCTTTACAGGGTTCGCTGAAGCTTTCTTT
.,TRBJ2-3,TRBD2,TRBV5-5,16,CASSLWRGAKSDTQYF,TGTGCCAGCAGCTTGTGGCGGGGGGCTAAATCAGATACGCAGTATTTT
.,TRBJ1-5,TRBD1,TRBV6-5,13,CASSRGTGRPQHF,TGTGCCAGCAGTAGAGGGACAGGGAGGCCCCAGCATTTT
few,TRBJ2-3,TRBD2,TRBV9,18,CASSAGEAERGVTDTQYF,TGTGCCAGCAGCGCAGGGGAGGCGGAGCGGGGGGTCACAGATACGCAGTATTTT
few,TRBJ2-7,TRBD1,TRBV4-1,14,CASSPRTGDYEQYF,TGCGCCAGCAGCCCTAGGACAGGAGACTACGAGCAGTACTTC
few,TRBJ2-2,TRBD2,TRBV7-3,15,CASSAQGLAGGELFF,TGTGCCAGCAGCGCGCAGGGACTAGCGGGCGGGGAGCTGTTTTTT
.,TRBJ2-7,.,TRBV7-9,13,CASFGPRTGEQYF,TGTGCCAGCTTTGGACCTCGGACCGGCGAGCAGTACTTC
few,TRBJ1-2,TRBD1,TRBV15,17,CATSRGPSGQLNYGYTF,TGTGCCACCAGCAGAGGCCCGTCGGGACAGCTTAACTATGGCTACACCTTC
.,TRBJ1-2,.,TRBV7-2,16,CASSGGGGAMDYGYTF,TGTGCCAGCAGCGGGGGCGGAGGGGCCATGGACTATGGCTACACCTTC
.,TRBJ2-7,TRBD1,TRBV5-5,15,CASSTDRGRGNEQYF,TGTGCCAGCAGCACAGACAGGGGGCGCGGTAACGAGCAGTACTTC
.,TRBJ2-3,TRBD1,TRBV5-1,15,CASSLYRGSTDTQYF,TGCGCCAGCAGCTTGTACAGGGGATCCACAGATACGCAGTATTTT
.,TRBJ2-3,TRBD2,TRBV4-2,16,CASSQEKGLEADTQYF,TGTGCCAGCAGCCAAGAGAAGGGACTAGAGGCAGATACGCAGTATTTT
.,TRBJ2-4,.,TRBV30,16,CAWSDGRDSVGNIQYF,TGTGCCTGGAGTGACGGACGGGACTCTGTTGGAAACATTCAGTACTTC
.,TRBJ1-5,TRBD1,TRBV27,16,CASSFSAQGAGQPQHF,TGTGCCAGCAGTTTCTCAGCACAGGGGGCCGGGCAGCCCCAGCATTTT
few,TRBJ2-5,.,TRBV4-1,15,CASSQEMAGQETQYF,TGCGCCAGCAGCCAAGAGATGGCAGGCCAAGAGACCCAGTACTTC
.,TRBJ2-2,.,TRBV4-3,16,CASSQVTGRGYGELFF,TGCGCCAGCAGCCAAGTGACAGGCCGAGGGTACGGGGAGCTGTTTTTT
.,TRBJ1-5,TRBD1,TRBV11-3,15,CASSLGTAINQPQHF,TGTGCCAGCAGTCTCGGGACAGCCATTAATCAGCCCCAGCATTTT
.,TRBJ2-7,.,TRBV27,13,CASSLGKTYEQYF,TGTGCCAGCAGTTTGGGCAAAACCTACGAGCAGTACTTC
.,TRBJ2-1,TRBD2,TRBV9,16,CASSVVGSGGTSEQFF,TGTGCCAGCAGCGTAGTTGGGAGCGGGGGGACGAGTGAGCAGTTCTTC
few,TRBJ1-3,.,TRBV20-1,14,CSARLRTLGNTIYF,TGCAGTGCTAGATTGCGGACTCTTGGAAACACCATATATTTT
few,TRBJ2-2,.,TRBV15,14,CATRGDANTGELFF,TGTGCCACCAGGGGAGACGCTAACACCGGGGAGCTGTTTTTT
many,TRBJ1-1,TRBD1,TRBV7-2,15,CASSFGGQGFTEAFF,TGTGCCAGCAGCTTTGGGGGACAGGGATTCACTGAAGCTTTCTTT
few,TRBJ2-5,TRBD2,TRBV2,17,CASSAKGLAGGRETQYF,TGTGCCAGCAGTGCAAAGGGGCTAGCGGGGGGCCGGGAGACCCAGTACTTC
.,TRBJ2-5,.,TRBV7-9,14,CASSLAREMETQYF,TGTGCCAGCAGCTTAGCCCGGGAGATGGAGACCCAGTACTTC
.,TRBJ1-1,TRBD1,TRBV6-6,15,CASSYERQGGTEAFF,TGTGCCAGCAGTTACGAAAGACAGGGGGGAACTGAAGCTTTCTTT
few,TRBJ2-3,.,TRBV7-2,18,CASSDSSSGFGGTDTQYF,TGTGCCAGCAGCGATTCCTCTTCGGGGTTTGGGGGCACAGATACGCAGTATTTT
few,TRBJ2-5,.,TRBV6-2/TRBV6-3,14,CASSYSSPRGTQYF,TGTGCCAGCAGTTACTCTTCTCCCCGGGGGACCCAGTACTTC
few,TRBJ2-1,TRBD1,TRBV3-1,17,CASSSGWVGQGIDEQFF,TGTGCCAGCAGCTCGGGTTGGGTGGGACAGGGTATCGATGAGCAGTTCTTC
.,TRBJ1-1,.,TRBV12-3/TRBV12-4,14,CASSLQTTNTEAFF,TGTGCCAGCAGTTTACAGACGACGAACACTGAAGCTTTCTTT
.,TRBJ2-2,TRBD1,TRBV7-9,19,CASSSPWTGGRLKTGELFF,TGTGCCAGCAGCTCTCCATGGACAGGGGGCAGGTTGAAAACCGGGGAGCTGTTTTTT
.,TRBJ2-3,TRBD2,TRBV7-2,15,CASAPGGTVTDTQYF,TGTGCCAGCGCCCCGGGGGGGACGGTCACAGATACGCAGTATTTT
.,TRBJ1-3,.,TRBV10-1,14,CASSESGSGNTIYF,TGCGCCAGCAGTGAGTCCGGGTCTGGAAACACCATATATTTT
.,TRBJ1-1,.,TRBV7-2,15,CASIRGGQPNTEAFF,TGTGCCAGCATCAGGGGCGGGCAACCGAACACTGAAGCTTTCTTT
few,TRBJ2-3,.,TRBV24-1,15,CATSDIQGWTDTQYF,TGTGCCACCAGTGATATCCAGGGTTGGACAGATACGCAGTATTTT
.,TRBJ1-6,.,TRBV5-1,18,CASSLRSQLNSYNSPLHF,TGCGCCAGCAGCTTGCGCTCACAGTTGAACTCCTATAATTCACCCCTCCACTTT
many,TRBJ2-1,TRBD1,TRBV3-1,13,CASSEWDRNEQFF,TGTGCCAGCAGCGAGTGGGACAGGAATGAGCAGTTCTTC
few,TRBJ1-4,.,TRBV20-1,14,CSALTGITNEKLFF,TGCAGTGCTCTTACAGGGATAACTAATGAAAAACTGTTTTTT
many,TRBJ2-1,.,TRBV27,12,CASSLRRNEQFF,TGTGCCAGCAGTTTACGGCGCAATGAGCAGTTCTTC
.,TRBJ2-7,.,TRBV5-1,15,CASSLEWQNSYEQYF,TGCGCCAGCAGCTTGGAGTGGCAGAACTCCTACGAGCAGTACTTC
few,TRBJ2-3,TRBD2,TRBV6-6,17,CASSYPGTSGFPDTQYF,TGTGCCAGCAGTTACCCCGGGACTAGCGGCTTCCCAGATACGCAGTATTTT
.,TRBJ2-3,TRBD2,TRBV5-4,17,CASSNELAGGITDTQYF,TGTGCCAGCAGTAATGAACTAGCGGGGGGTATCACAGATACGCAGTATTTT
many,TRBJ2-3,.,TRBV28,15,CASSSPGGGVHTQYF,TGTGCCAGCAGTTCTCCGGGGGGCGGCGTGCATACGCAGTATTTT
many,TRBJ2-2,.,TRBV9,14,CASSVAVQAGELFF,TGTGCCAGCAGCGTAGCTGTACAGGCCGGGGAGCTGTTTTTT
few,TRBJ2-3,.,TRBV20-1,14,CSAGGGRGTDTQYF,TGCAGTGCTGGGGGTGGGCGTGGCACAGATACGCAGTATTTT
.,TRBJ2-7,TRBD2,TRBV12-3/TRBV12-4,13,CASSLGTTYEQYF,TGTGCCAGCAGTCTGGGGACTACCTACGAGCAGTACTTC